The source of this TCR delta chain is a study of gamma delta lymphoproliferative disorders and STAT genes. The receptor sequences were amplified from genomic DNA of peripheral blood mononuclear cells. In regard to this clone: TCRdb has a much larger clone's protein, which differs at residue 3 from the translation of this DNA, likely because of a read error; what is shown is the protein translated from the DNA.

TCRdb re-called the multiplex PCR reads with CATT. The repertoire consists of 800 to 1,000 delta-chain clones, with 1.3% to 1.5% occurring once and the leading ten covering roughly 74%. The receptor was isolated from a human donor in good health. Sequencing was done on a sample of blood.

In DNA form, the CDR3 reads TGTGCAGTAAGCCGATTCCTCGGGGGTACACGAAGACCATACACCGATAAACTCATCTTT. Amino acids: CAVSRFLGGTRRPYTDKLIF. The chain has TRAV29/DV5 and TRDJ1; D is perhaps TRDD2 or TRDD3 (5 bases each). This CDR3 has 20 amino acids. Looked up from germline, CDR1 is NSMFDY and CDR2 is ISSIKDK.